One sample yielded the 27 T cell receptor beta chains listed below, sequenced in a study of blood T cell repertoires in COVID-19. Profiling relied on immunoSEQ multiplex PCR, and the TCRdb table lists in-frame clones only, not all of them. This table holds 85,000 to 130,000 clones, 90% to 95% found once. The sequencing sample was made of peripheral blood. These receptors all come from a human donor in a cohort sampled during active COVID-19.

The CDR3 DNA follows: TGTGCCAGCCAGACAGACGGCATGAACACTGAAGCTTTCTTT. This encodes CASQTDGMNTEAFF. The chain combines TRBV27 with TRBJ1-1; D might be TRBD1 (5 bases). The CDR3 loop spans 14 amino acids. Trimming shortened V by 8 bases and J by 0 bases, and 13 bases separated the two germline ends. Germline CDR1 MNHEY, CDR2 SMNVEV (reference sequence).

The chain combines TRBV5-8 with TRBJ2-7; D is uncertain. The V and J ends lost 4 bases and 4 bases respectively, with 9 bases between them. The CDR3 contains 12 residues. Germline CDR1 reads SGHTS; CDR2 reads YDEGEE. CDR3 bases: TGTGCCAGCAGCCTACAGCTTTACGAGCAGTACTTC. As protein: CASSLQLYEQYF.

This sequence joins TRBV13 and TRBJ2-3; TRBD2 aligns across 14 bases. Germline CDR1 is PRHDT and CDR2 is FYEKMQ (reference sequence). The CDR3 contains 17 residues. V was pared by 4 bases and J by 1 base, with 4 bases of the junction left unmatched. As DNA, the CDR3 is TGTGCCAGCAGCTCACGGGGACTAGCGGGAGGCACAGATACGCAGTATTTT. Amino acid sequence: CASSSRGLAGGTDTQYF.

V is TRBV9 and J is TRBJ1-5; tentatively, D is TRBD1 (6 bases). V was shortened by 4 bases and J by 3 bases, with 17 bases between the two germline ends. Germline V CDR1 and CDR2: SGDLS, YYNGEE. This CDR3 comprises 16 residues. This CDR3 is CASSPSDGGLNQPQHF. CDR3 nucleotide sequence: TGTGCCAGCAGCCCCTCCGACGGGGGGCTCAATCAGCCCCAGCATTTT.

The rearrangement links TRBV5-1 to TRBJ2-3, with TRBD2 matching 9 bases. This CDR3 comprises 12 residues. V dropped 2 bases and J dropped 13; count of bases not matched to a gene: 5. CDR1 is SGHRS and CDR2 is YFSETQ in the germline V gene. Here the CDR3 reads CASSFSGGRKYF. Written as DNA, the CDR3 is TGCGCCAGCAGCTTTAGCGGGGGCCGTAAGTATTTT. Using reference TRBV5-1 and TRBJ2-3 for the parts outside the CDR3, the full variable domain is KAGVTQTPRYLIKTRGQQVTLSCSPISGHRSVSWYQQTPGQGLQFLFEYFSETQRNKGNFPGRFSGRQFSNSRSEMNVSTLELGDSALYLCASSFSGGRKYFGPGTRLTVL.

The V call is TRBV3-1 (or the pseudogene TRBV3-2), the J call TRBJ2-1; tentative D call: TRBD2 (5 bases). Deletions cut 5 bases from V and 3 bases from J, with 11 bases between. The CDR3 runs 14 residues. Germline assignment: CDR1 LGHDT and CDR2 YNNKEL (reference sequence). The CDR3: CASSATGYYNEQFF. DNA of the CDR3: TGTGCCAGCAGCGCGACGGGGTACTACAATGAGCAGTTCTTC.

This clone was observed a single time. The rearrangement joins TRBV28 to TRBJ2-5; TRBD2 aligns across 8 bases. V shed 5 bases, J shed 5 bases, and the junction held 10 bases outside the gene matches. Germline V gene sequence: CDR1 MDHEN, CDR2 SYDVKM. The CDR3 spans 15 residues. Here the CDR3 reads CASSPVAGRGETQYF. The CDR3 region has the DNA TGTGCCAGCAGTCCAGTAGCGGGAAGGGGTGAGACCCAGTACTTC.

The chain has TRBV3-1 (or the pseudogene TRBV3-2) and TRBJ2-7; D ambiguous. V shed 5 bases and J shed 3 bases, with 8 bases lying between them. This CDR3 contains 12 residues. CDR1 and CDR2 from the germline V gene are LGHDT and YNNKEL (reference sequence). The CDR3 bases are TGTGCCAGCAGCATTAGCAGCTACGAGCAGTACTTC. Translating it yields CASSISSYEQYF.

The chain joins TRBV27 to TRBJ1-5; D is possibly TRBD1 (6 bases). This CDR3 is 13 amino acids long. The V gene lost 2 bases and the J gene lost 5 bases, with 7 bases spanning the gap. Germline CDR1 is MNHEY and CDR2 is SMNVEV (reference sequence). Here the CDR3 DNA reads TGTGCCAGCAGTTTACAGGGGTATCAGCCCCAGCATTTT. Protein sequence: CASSLQGYQPQHF.

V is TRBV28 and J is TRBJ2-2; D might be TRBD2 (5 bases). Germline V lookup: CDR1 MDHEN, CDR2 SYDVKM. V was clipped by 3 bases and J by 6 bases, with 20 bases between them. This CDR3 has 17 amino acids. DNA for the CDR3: TGTGCCAGCAGTTTTTTTGGCGGGCGGGCGGTCGCCGGGGAGCTGTTTTTT. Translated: CASSFFGGRAVAGELFF.

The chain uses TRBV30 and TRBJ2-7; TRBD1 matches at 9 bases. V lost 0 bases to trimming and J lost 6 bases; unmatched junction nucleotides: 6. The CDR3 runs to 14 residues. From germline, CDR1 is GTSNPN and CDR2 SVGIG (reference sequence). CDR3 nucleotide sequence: TGTGCCTGGAGTGTGGGACAGGGAATGTTCGAGCAGTACTTC. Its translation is CAWSVGQGMFEQYF. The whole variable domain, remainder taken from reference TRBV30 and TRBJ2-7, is SQTIHQWPATLVQPVGSPLSLECTVEGTSNPNLYWYRQAAGRGLQLLFYSVGIGQISSEVPQNLSASRPQDRQFILSSKKLLLSDSGFYLCAWSVGQGMFEQYFGPGTRLTVT.

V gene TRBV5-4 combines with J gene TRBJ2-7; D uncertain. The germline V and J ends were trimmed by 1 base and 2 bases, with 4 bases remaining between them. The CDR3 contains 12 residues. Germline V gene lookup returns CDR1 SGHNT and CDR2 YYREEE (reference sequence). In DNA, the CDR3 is TGTGCCAGCAGCTTGTGGCCCTACGAGCAGTACTTC. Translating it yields CASSLWPYEQYF.

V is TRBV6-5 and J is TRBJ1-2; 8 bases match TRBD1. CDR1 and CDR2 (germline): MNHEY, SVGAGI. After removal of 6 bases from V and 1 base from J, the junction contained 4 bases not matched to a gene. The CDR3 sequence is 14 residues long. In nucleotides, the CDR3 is TGTGCCAGCAGCGGACAGGGCTTTAACTATGGCTACACCTTC. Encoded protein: CASSGQGFNYGYTF.

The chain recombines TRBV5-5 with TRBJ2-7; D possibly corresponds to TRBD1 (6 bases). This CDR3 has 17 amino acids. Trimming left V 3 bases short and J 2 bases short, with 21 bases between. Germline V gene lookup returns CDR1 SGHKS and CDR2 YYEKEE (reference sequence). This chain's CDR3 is CASSSFLLGTPTYEQYF. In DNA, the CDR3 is TGTGCCAGCAGCTCCTTCCTGCTAGGGACACCGACCTACGAGCAGTACTTC.

The CDR3: CASSYIAGIDQETQYF. The CDR3 DNA sequence: TGTGCCAGCAGCTATATAGCGGGGATTGATCAAGAGACCCAGTACTTC. The chain couples TRBV3-1 (or the pseudogene TRBV3-2) to TRBJ2-5; 8 positions match TRBD2. Germline CDR1 and CDR2: LGHDT and YNNKEL (reference sequence). The ends lost 5 bases at V and 2 bases at J; junction bases unmatched: 10. This CDR3 is 16 amino acids long.

CDR3 region: CASSPTQGMGYTF. The CDR3 DNA sequence: TGTGCCAGCTCACCGACACAGGGGATGGGCTACACCTTC. The chain employs TRBV18 and TRBJ1-2; TRBD1 matches at 7 bases. From germline, CDR1 is KGHSH and CDR2 LQKENI. With V trimmed by 3 bases and J by 8 bases, 6 bases remained unmatched. The CDR3 is 13 residues long.

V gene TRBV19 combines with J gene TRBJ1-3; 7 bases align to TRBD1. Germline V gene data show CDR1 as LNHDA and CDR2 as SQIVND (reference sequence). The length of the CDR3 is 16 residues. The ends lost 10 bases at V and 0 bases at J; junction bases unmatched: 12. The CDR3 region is CATTLTPGGSGNTIYF. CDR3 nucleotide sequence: TGTGCCACCACCCTCACCCCAGGGGGCTCTGGAAACACCATATATTTT.

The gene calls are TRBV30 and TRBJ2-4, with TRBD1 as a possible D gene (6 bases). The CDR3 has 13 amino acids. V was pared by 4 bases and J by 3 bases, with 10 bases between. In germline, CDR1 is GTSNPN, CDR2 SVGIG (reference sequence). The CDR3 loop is CAWKQGIKNIQYF. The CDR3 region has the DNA TGTGCCTGGAAACAGGGCATCAAAAACATTCAGTACTTC.

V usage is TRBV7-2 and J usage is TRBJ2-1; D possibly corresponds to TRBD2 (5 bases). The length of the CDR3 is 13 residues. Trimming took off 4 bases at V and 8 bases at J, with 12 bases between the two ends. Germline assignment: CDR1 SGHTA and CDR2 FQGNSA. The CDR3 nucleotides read TGTGCCAGCAGCTCTTGGGAGAGGCATGAGCAGTTCTTC. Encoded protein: CASSSWERHEQFF.

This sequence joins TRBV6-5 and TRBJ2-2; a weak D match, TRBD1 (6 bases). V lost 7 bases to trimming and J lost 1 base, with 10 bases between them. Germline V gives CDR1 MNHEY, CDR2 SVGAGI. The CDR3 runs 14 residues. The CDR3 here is CASTRTENTGELFF. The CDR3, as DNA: TGTGCCAGCACAAGGACAGAGAACACCGGGGAGCTGTTTTTT.

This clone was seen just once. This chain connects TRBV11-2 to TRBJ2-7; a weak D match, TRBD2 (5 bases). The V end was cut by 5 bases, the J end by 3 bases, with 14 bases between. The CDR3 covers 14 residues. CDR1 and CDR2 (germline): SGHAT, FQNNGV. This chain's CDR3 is CASSLRTENYEQYF. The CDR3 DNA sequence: TGTGCCAGCAGCCTACGGACTGAAAACTACGAGCAGTACTTC.

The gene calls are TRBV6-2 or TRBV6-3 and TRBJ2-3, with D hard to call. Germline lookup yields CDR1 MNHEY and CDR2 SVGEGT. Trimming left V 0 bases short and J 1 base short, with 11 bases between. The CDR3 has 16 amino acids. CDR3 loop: CASSYSGGVRTDTQYF. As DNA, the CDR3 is TGTGCCAGCAGTTACTCCGGCGGAGTGCGCACAGATACGCAGTATTTT.

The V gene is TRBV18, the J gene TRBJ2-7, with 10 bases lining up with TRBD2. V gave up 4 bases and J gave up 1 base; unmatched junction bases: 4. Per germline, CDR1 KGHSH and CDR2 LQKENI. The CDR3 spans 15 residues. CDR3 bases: TGTGCCAGCTCACGCGGACTAGCGGATTCCTACGAGCAGTACTTC. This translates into CASSRGLADSYEQYF.

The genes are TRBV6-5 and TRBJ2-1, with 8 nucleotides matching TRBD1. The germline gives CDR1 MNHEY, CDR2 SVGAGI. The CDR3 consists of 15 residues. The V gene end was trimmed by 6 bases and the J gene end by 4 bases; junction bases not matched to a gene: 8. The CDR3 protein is CASSTGTGVYNEQFF. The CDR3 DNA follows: TGTGCCAGCAGCACCGGGACAGGAGTTTACAATGAGCAGTTCTTC.

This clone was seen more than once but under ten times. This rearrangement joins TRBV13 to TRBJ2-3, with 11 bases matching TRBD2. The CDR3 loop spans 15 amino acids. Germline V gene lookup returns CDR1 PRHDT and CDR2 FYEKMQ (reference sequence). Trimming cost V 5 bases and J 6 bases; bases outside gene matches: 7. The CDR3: CASSPLAGGVDTQYF. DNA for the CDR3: TGTGCCAGCAGCCCTCTAGCGGGAGGCGTTGATACGCAGTATTTT.

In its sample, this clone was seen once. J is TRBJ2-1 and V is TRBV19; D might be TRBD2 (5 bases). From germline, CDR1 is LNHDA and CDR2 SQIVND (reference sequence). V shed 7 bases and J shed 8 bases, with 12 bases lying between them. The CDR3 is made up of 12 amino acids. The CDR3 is CASTSMRDEQFF. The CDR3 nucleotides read TGTGCCAGTACCTCAATGAGGGATGAGCAGTTCTTC.

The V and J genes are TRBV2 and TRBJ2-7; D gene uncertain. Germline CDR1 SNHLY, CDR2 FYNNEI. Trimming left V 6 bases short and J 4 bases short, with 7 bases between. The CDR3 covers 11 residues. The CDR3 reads CASRGDYEQYF. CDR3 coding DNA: TGTGCCAGCAGGGGCGATTACGAGCAGTACTTC.